These 8 T cell receptor beta chains originate from one sample sequenced in a study of OX40 agonist ivuxolimab in advanced cancers. Repertoires were generated with immunoSEQ multiplex PCR, while TCRdb's copy carries only in-frame clones and drops some. Of tens of thousands of clones listed, around 87% are singletons. The sample consisted of CD4+ or CD8+ T cells sorted from blood, taken in a trial of the OX40 agonist ivuxolimab. These receptors were collected from an adult with an advanced solid tumor such as melanoma, head and neck, liver or kidney cancer.

The chain recombines TRBV4-1 with TRBJ1-6, with D maybe TRBD1 (6 bases). The V end was cut by 1 base, the J end by 0 bases, with 13 bases between. The length of the CDR3 is 18 residues. Germline values: CDR1 MGHRA, CDR2 YSYEKL. CDR3 nucleotides: TGCGCCAGCAGCCAAGGAGGGGGATTCGGCTCCTATAATTCACCCCTCCACTTT. Its protein is CASSQGGGFGSYNSPLHF.

The chain has TRBV9 and TRBJ2-1, with no clear D. Deletions cut 0 bases from V and 3 bases from J, with 4 bases between. Per the germline V gene, CDR1 is SGDLS and CDR2 is YYNGEE. This CDR3 region has 13 residues. Written as DNA, the CDR3 is TGTGCCAGCAGCGTAGACAGCTACAATGAGCAGTTCTTC. This codes for CASSVDSYNEQFF. Based on the CDR3 plus reference TRBV9 and TRBJ2-1, the full variable domain is DSGVTQTPKHLITATGQRVTLRCSPRSGDLSVYWYQQSLDQGLQFLIQYYNGEERAKGNILERFSAQQFPDLHSELNLSSLELGDSALYFCASSVDSYNEQFFGPGTRLTVL.

The V and J genes are TRBV2 and TRBJ2-5, with 7 bases that match TRBD2. CDR1 SNHLY and CDR2 FYNNEI come from the germline V gene. V dropped 3 bases and J dropped 1; count of bases not matched to a gene: 8. CDR3 length: 16 amino acids. CDR3 in amino acids: CASSEGLADIQETQYF. The CDR3 DNA sequence: TGTGCCAGCAGTGAGGGGCTAGCGGATATCCAAGAGACCCAGTACTTC. The whole variable domain, filled in from reference TRBV2 and TRBJ2-5, reads EPEVTQTPSHQVTQMGQEVILRCVPISNHLYFYWYRQILGQKVEFLVSFYNNEISEKSEIFDDQFSVERPDGSNFTLKIRSTKLEDSAMYFCASSEGLADIQETQYFGPGTRLLVL.

A single count supports this clone. The chain links TRBV19 to TRBJ1-2; possibly TRBD1 for D (6 bases). Deletions cut 6 bases from V and 4 bases from J, with 15 bases between. Per germline, CDR1 LNHDA and CDR2 SQIVND (reference sequence). The CDR3 loop spans 14 amino acids. The DNA of the CDR3 is TGTGCCAGTAGCAATCCCGGACAGCTCTATGGCTACACCTTC. It specifies CASSNPGQLYGYTF.

The genes are TRBV19 and TRBJ2-7, with 13 nucleotides matching TRBD2. The junction had 12 bases not matched to a gene; V was cut back by 4 bases and J by 6 bases. The CDR3 has 17 residues. The germline CDR1 and CDR2 sequences are LNHDA and SQIVND (reference sequence). Here the CDR3 reads CASSTLVGLAGVSEQYF. CDR3 nucleotide sequence: TGTGCCAGTAGTACGCTAGTCGGACTAGCGGGAGTAAGCGAGCAGTACTTC.

The V and J genes are TRBV10-3 and TRBJ2-7, with D uncertain. Germline CDR1 ENHRY, CDR2 SYGVKD. The ends were cut back, 3 bases at V and 4 bases at J, with 4 bases in the middle. This CDR3 spans 11 amino acids. Here the CDR3 reads CAISEGYEQYF. CDR3 nucleotide sequence: TGTGCCATCAGTGAAGGATACGAGCAGTACTTC.

The rearrangement links TRBV4-3 to TRBJ2-7; 8 positions agree with TRBD2. CDR1 and CDR2 from the germline V gene are LGHNA and YSLEER. V lost 0 bases and J lost 6; bases outside the gene matches: 10. The CDR3 consists of 16 residues. The CDR3 here is CASSQDRSGRMGEQYF. The DNA for the CDR3 is TGCGCCAGCAGCCAAGATCGAAGCGGGAGAATGGGCGAGCAGTACTTC.

This chain links TRBV4-1 with TRBJ1-1; 10 nucleotides agree with TRBD1. After removal of 3 bases from V and 4 bases from J, the junction contained 8 bases not matched to a gene. The CDR3 loop spans 16 amino acids. Germline V gives CDR1 MGHRA, CDR2 YSYEKL. The CDR3 bases are TGCGCCAGCAGCCAGGAGGACAGGGGGTCGGGCACTGAAGCTTTCTTT. This gives the protein CASSQEDRGSGTEAFF.